The clone carrying this T cell receptor beta chain was recorded once. The data stem from a study of blood T cell repertoires in COVID-19. About the study: Acute-phase and convalescent COVID-19 samples originated in the United States, Italy and Spain.

Original processing notes: Reference gene primer amplification gave estimated nucleated cell counts. Measured with immunoSEQ multiplex PCR; TCRdb has only the in-frame clones, and not every one. The V and J calls and the clone size are those of that table, but D and trimming were determined from the DNA. The sample has 75,000 to 100,000 clones, more than 70% seen once. This clonotype was obtained from a man in his 70s with acute or convalescent COVID-19. The sequenced sample was peripheral blood.

DNA of the CDR3: TGTGCCACTACCCGCGGGAAGAACAATGAGCAGTTCTTC. Its protein is CATTRGKNNEQFF. The gene calls are TRBV5-4 and TRBJ2-1; tentatively, D is TRBD2 (6 bases). Germline loops: CDR1 SGHNT, CDR2 YYREEE (reference sequence). This CDR3 is 13 amino acids long. The V and J ends lost 9 bases and 5 bases respectively, with 15 bases between them. The full variable domain, its missing parts supplied by reference TRBV5-4 and TRBJ2-1, is ETGVTQSPTHLIKTRGQQVTLRCSSQSGHNTVSWYQQALGQGPQFIFQYYREEENGRGNFPPRFSGLQFPNYSSELNVNALELDDSALYLCATTRGKNNEQFFGPGTRLTVL.